Listed below are T cell receptor beta chains from one sample, sequenced in a study of OX40 agonist ivuxolimab in advanced cancers. This table comes from immunoSEQ multiplex PCR, and its TCRdb copy is limited to in-frame clones, with some not included. This table has tens of thousands of clones, roughly 89% appearing once. The source was CD4+ or CD8+ T cells sorted from blood, collected in a trial of the OX40 agonist ivuxolimab. These receptors all come from an adult with an advanced solid tumor such as melanoma, head and neck, liver or kidney cancer. The CDR3 runs from the conserved cysteine through the conserved F or W. D genes are given only for firm matches. For some rows the clone size is stated as once, few or many, or as a class when expanded; others skip it.

abundance: NA
len: 12
d_gene: TRBD2
j_gene: TRBJ2-5
v_gene: TRBV28
CDR3nt: TGTGCCAGTGAGGGACTAGTAGAGACCCAGTACTTC
CDR3aa: CASEGLVETQYF

abundance: NA
len: 15
d_gene: NA
j_gene: TRBJ2-2
v_gene: TRBV5-1
CDR3nt: TGCGCCAGCAGCTTGGACCAGGGGAACACCGGGGAGCTGTTTTTT
CDR3aa: CASSLDQGNTGELFF

abundance: NA
len: 16
d_gene: TRBD1
j_gene: TRBJ1-1
v_gene: TRBV6-6
CDR3nt: TGTGCCAGCAGCCACTCAAAGTACAGGGGGAACACTGAAGCTTTCTTT
CDR3aa: CASSHSKYRGNTEAFF

abundance: once
len: 14
d_gene: NA
j_gene: TRBJ2-5
v_gene: TRBV7-2
CDR3nt: TGTGCCAGCAGCTCTGGACAAGGAACGGAGACCCAGTACTTC
CDR3aa: CASSSGQGTETQYF

abundance: NA
len: 14
d_gene: NA
j_gene: TRBJ2-5
v_gene: TRBV4-3
CDR3nt: TGCGCCAGCAGCCAGGTCTTGGGGGGAGAGACCCAGTACTTC
CDR3aa: CASSQVLGGETQYF

abundance: once
len: 15
d_gene: NA
j_gene: TRBJ1-3
v_gene: TRBV9
CDR3nt: TGTGCCAGCAGCGTCGGGGGCAACACTGGAAACACCATATATTTT
CDR3aa: CASSVGGNTGNTIYF

abundance: NA
len: 13
d_gene: NA
j_gene: TRBJ1-4
v_gene: TRBV6-6
CDR3nt: TGTGCCAGCGGGGGGATTAATAATGAAAAACTGTTTTTT
CDR3aa: CASGGINNEKLFF

abundance: NA
len: 17
d_gene: NA
j_gene: TRBJ2-6
v_gene: TRBV7-2
CDR3nt: TGTGCCAGCAGCTTAGCCCTCGTAGGGGCTGGGGCCAACGTCCTGACTTTC
CDR3aa: CASSLALVGAGANVLTF

abundance: NA
len: 17
d_gene: NA
j_gene: TRBJ1-2
v_gene: TRBV28
CDR3nt: TGTGCCAGCAGTCTCTACCCTCCGCGGACGGTTAGCTATGGCTACACCTTC
CDR3aa: CASSLYPPRTVSYGYTF

abundance: NA
len: 15
d_gene: TRBD1
j_gene: TRBJ1-1
v_gene: TRBV14
CDR3nt: TGTGCCAGCAGCCTTCCCGGGACAGGGAACACTGAAGCTTTCTTT
CDR3aa: CASSLPGTGNTEAFF

abundance: NA
len: 13
d_gene: NA
j_gene: TRBJ2-5
v_gene: TRBV12-5
CDR3nt: TGTGCTAGTGGCCCAGACAAAGCGGAGACCCAGTACTTC
CDR3aa: CASGPDKAETQYF

abundance: NA
len: 15
d_gene: NA
j_gene: TRBJ1-3
v_gene: TRBV5-1
CDR3nt: TGCGCCAGCAGCTTGGAGCCCGGGTCCGGAAACACCATATATTTT
CDR3aa: CASSLEPGSGNTIYF

abundance: NA
len: 15
d_gene: NA
j_gene: TRBJ1-2
v_gene: TRBV6-1
CDR3nt: TGTGCCAGCAGTGAATTGGCAGGGGAAAGCTATGGCTACACCTTC
CDR3aa: CASSELAGESYGYTF

abundance: NA
len: 17
d_gene: TRBD2
j_gene: TRBJ2-7
v_gene: TRBV7-2
CDR3nt: TGTGCCAGCAGCCCGCGGACTAGCGGGATCCAGCCCTACGAGCAGTACTTC
CDR3aa: CASSPRTSGIQPYEQYF

abundance: NA
len: 16
d_gene: TRBD2
j_gene: TRBJ2-1
v_gene: TRBV15
CDR3nt: TGTGCCACCAGCAAGCCGATGGTAGCGGGAGAGAATGAGCAGTTCTTC
CDR3aa: CATSKPMVAGENEQFF

abundance: NA
len: 14
d_gene: NA
j_gene: TRBJ1-1
v_gene: TRBV7-9
CDR3nt: TGTGCCAGCAGCTCGTCTGGAGCGAACACTGAAGCTTTCTTT
CDR3aa: CASSSSGANTEAFF

abundance: NA
len: 15
d_gene: NA
j_gene: TRBJ2-7
v_gene: TRBV28
CDR3nt: TGTGCCAGCAGTTCACAGGGAAAGATTGAGTACGAGCAGTACTTC
CDR3aa: CASSSQGKIEYEQYF

abundance: NA
len: 14
d_gene: NA
j_gene: TRBJ1-5
v_gene: TRBV9
CDR3nt: TGTGCCAGCAGCGTAGAAAGTGAGGATCAGCCCCAGCATTTT
CDR3aa: CASSVESEDQPQHF

abundance: NA
len: 14
d_gene: TRBD2
j_gene: TRBJ2-1
v_gene: TRBV19
CDR3nt: TGTGCCAGTAACTGGGGGGGGATAGACAATGAGCAGTTCTTC
CDR3aa: CASNWGGIDNEQFF

abundance: NA
len: 19
d_gene: TRBD2
j_gene: TRBJ2-5
v_gene: TRBV4-2
CDR3nt: TGTGCCAGCAGCCAAGATCGAGTAGCGGGGTGGGAATACCAAGAGACCCAGTACTTC
CDR3aa: CASSQDRVAGWEYQETQYF

abundance: NA
len: 13
d_gene: NA
j_gene: TRBJ2-3
v_gene: TRBV10-2
CDR3nt: TGCGCCAGCAGAGAAAGGGGTGCAGATACGCAGTATTTT
CDR3aa: CASRERGADTQYF

abundance: NA
len: 14
d_gene: NA
j_gene: TRBJ1-5
v_gene: TRBV18
CDR3nt: TGTGCCAGCTCACCGGGGCAGGGAGTCTCGTCCCAGCATTTT
CDR3aa: CASSPGQGVSSQHF

abundance: NA
len: 17
d_gene: NA
j_gene: TRBJ2-5
v_gene: TRBV28
CDR3nt: TGTGCCAGCAGTACCCTTCAAAGGGAACTGTACCAAGAGACCCAGTACTTC
CDR3aa: CASSTLQRELYQETQYF

abundance: once
len: 14
d_gene: TRBD2
j_gene: TRBJ2-3
v_gene: TRBV5-4
CDR3nt: TGTGCCAGCAGCTTCACTAGCGGGACAGATACGCAGTATTTT
CDR3aa: CASSFTSGTDTQYF

abundance: NA
len: 15
d_gene: NA
j_gene: TRBJ1-3
v_gene: TRBV19
CDR3nt: TGTGCCAGTAGTATCTCCAGGTCCCGTGAAAACACCATATATTTT
CDR3aa: CASSISRSRENTIYF

abundance: NA
len: 15
d_gene: NA
j_gene: TRBJ2-7
v_gene: TRBV11-3
CDR3nt: TGTGCCAGCAGCTTACAGCTCGGGGACGGCTACGAGCAGTACTTC
CDR3aa: CASSLQLGDGYEQYF

abundance: NA
len: 14
d_gene: TRBD2
j_gene: TRBJ2-3
v_gene: TRBV6-5
CDR3nt: TGTGCCAGCAGACCGGGACTAGGCACAGATACGCAGTATTTT
CDR3aa: CASRPGLGTDTQYF

abundance: NA
len: 16
d_gene: TRBD1
j_gene: TRBJ2-7
v_gene: TRBV29-1
CDR3nt: TGCAGCGTCCAACAGAGGACAGGGAGCGTCCCCTACGAGCAGTACTTC
CDR3aa: CSVQQRTGSVPYEQYF

abundance: NA
len: 15
d_gene: NA
j_gene: TRBJ2-5
v_gene: TRBV9
CDR3nt: TGTGCCAGCAGCGTAGGAGGTATAGGGGGAGAGACCCAGTACTTC
CDR3aa: CASSVGGIGGETQYF

abundance: few
len: 14
d_gene: TRBD1
j_gene: TRBJ1-1
v_gene: TRBV9
CDR3nt: TGTGCCAGCAGCGCACAACAGGGGGCGACTGAAGCTTTCTTT
CDR3aa: CASSAQQGATEAFF

abundance: NA
len: 13
d_gene: NA
j_gene: TRBJ1-4
v_gene: TRBV5-4
CDR3nt: TGTGCCAGCAGCCCCACGGGGCAGGGGAAACTGTTTTTT
CDR3aa: CASSPTGQGKLFF

abundance: few
len: 13
d_gene: TRBD1
j_gene: TRBJ1-1
v_gene: TRBV4-2
CDR3nt: TGTGCCAGCAGCCAAGACCGGGACAGTGAAGCTTTCTTT
CDR3aa: CASSQDRDSEAFF

abundance: NA
len: 13
d_gene: TRBD1
j_gene: TRBJ1-2
v_gene: TRBV9
CDR3nt: TGTGCCAGCAGCGTAGCCAGGGGGAGCGGCTACACCTTC
CDR3aa: CASSVARGSGYTF

abundance: NA
len: 14
d_gene: NA
j_gene: TRBJ1-4
v_gene: TRBV11-2
CDR3nt: TGTGCCAGCAGCCGGACAGCGCGTAATGAAAAACTGTTTTTT
CDR3aa: CASSRTARNEKLFF

abundance: NA
len: 13
d_gene: NA
j_gene: TRBJ1-4
v_gene: TRBV19
CDR3nt: TGTGCCAGTAGTAACACAGCCTTGAGAAAACTGTTTTTT
CDR3aa: CASSNTALRKLFF

abundance: once
len: 14
d_gene: TRBD2
j_gene: TRBJ2-7
v_gene: TRBV27
CDR3nt: TGTGCCAGCAGTTTAAGCGGGGGGGCCTCCGAGCAGTACTTC
CDR3aa: CASSLSGGASEQYF

abundance: NA
len: 16
d_gene: NA
j_gene: TRBJ1-1
v_gene: TRBV7-3
CDR3nt: TGTGCCAGCAGCCCGATCAGGGAAATGGTGGGGACTGAAGCTTTCTTT
CDR3aa: CASSPIREMVGTEAFF

abundance: NA
len: 14
d_gene: NA
j_gene: TRBJ2-7
v_gene: TRBV15
CDR3nt: TGTGCCACCAGCATGAATCCGGAGCTCGGCGAGCAGTACTTC
CDR3aa: CATSMNPELGEQYF

abundance: NA
len: 14
d_gene: NA
j_gene: TRBJ1-2
v_gene: TRBV28
CDR3nt: TGTGCCAGCAGTCCGGGAGGGACGGAGTATGGCTACACCTTC
CDR3aa: CASSPGGTEYGYTF

abundance: NA
len: 16
d_gene: NA
j_gene: TRBJ2-7
v_gene: TRBV5-6
CDR3nt: TGTGCCAGCAGCTTGGCGAGCCGGGAATGGACTTACGAGCAGTACTTC
CDR3aa: CASSLASREWTYEQYF

abundance: NA
len: 12
d_gene: NA
j_gene: TRBJ2-7
v_gene: TRBV5-6
CDR3nt: TGTGCCAGCAGCTTGACGGCGACCGAGCAGTACTTC
CDR3aa: CASSLTATEQYF

abundance: once
len: 15
d_gene: TRBD2
j_gene: TRBJ2-7
v_gene: TRBV30
CDR3nt: TGTGCCTGGGGACTCGGACTAGCGGGAACCTACGAGCAGTACTTC
CDR3aa: CAWGLGLAGTYEQYF

abundance: NA
len: 16
d_gene: NA
j_gene: TRBJ2-2
v_gene: TRBV28
CDR3nt: TGTGCCAGCAGTTCGGCCGGGAAGGGTGGGACCGGGGAGCTGTTTTTT
CDR3aa: CASSSAGKGGTGELFF

abundance: NA
len: 14
d_gene: NA
j_gene: TRBJ2-7
v_gene: TRBV2
CDR3nt: TGTGCCAGCAGTACCAGCGAGGGATCCTACGAGCAGTACTTC
CDR3aa: CASSTSEGSYEQYF

abundance: NA
len: 13
d_gene: NA
j_gene: TRBJ2-3
v_gene: TRBV7-9
CDR3nt: TGTGCCAGCAGCTCGGGCCTCAGGAGTACGCAGTATTTT
CDR3aa: CASSSGLRSTQYF

abundance: NA
len: 14
d_gene: TRBD1
j_gene: TRBJ2-1
v_gene: TRBV6-1
CDR3nt: TGTGCCAGCTATGAAGGGACAGGGCGGCCTGAGCAGTTCTTC
CDR3aa: CASYEGTGRPEQFF

abundance: NA
len: 15
d_gene: TRBD1
j_gene: TRBJ2-2
v_gene: TRBV5-1
CDR3nt: TGCGCCAGCAGCTCCGACAGGGAAGGGACCGGGGAGCTGTTTTTT
CDR3aa: CASSSDREGTGELFF

abundance: medium-sized
len: 15
d_gene: NA
j_gene: TRBJ1-2
v_gene: TRBV30
CDR3nt: TGTGCCCGTTATTCGGGGGCAAACAAAAAGGATGGCTACACCTTC
CDR3aa: CARYSGANKKDGYTF

abundance: NA
len: 20
d_gene: TRBD1
j_gene: TRBJ1-2
v_gene: TRBV27
CDR3nt: TGTGCCAGCAGTCCCCCCCACCGACCGGGACAGTCTAACCGTTCCTATGGCTACACCTTC
CDR3aa: CASSPPHRPGQSNRSYGYTF

abundance: NA
len: 14
d_gene: TRBD1
j_gene: TRBJ1-5
v_gene: TRBV2
CDR3nt: TGTGCCAGCACGCTAGACAGGGAAAATCAGCCCCAGCATTTT
CDR3aa: CASTLDRENQPQHF

abundance: NA
len: 11
d_gene: NA
j_gene: TRBJ2-3
v_gene: TRBV9
CDR3nt: TGTGCCAGCAGCGCAACAGATACGCAGTATTTT
CDR3aa: CASSATDTQYF

abundance: once
len: 13
d_gene: NA
j_gene: TRBJ1-4
v_gene: TRBV10-3
CDR3nt: TGTGCCATCAGTGGACAGAGAGATGAAAAACTGTTTTTT
CDR3aa: CAISGQRDEKLFF

abundance: NA
len: 11
d_gene: NA
j_gene: TRBJ2-1
v_gene: TRBV20-1
CDR3nt: TGCAGTGCTAGGACGGACAATGAGCAGTTCTTC
CDR3aa: CSARTDNEQFF

abundance: NA
len: 13
d_gene: NA
j_gene: TRBJ2-3
v_gene: TRBV12-5
CDR3nt: TGTGCTAGTGGGCCCCGCGGGGCAGATACGCAGTATTTT
CDR3aa: CASGPRGADTQYF

abundance: NA
len: 13
d_gene: NA
j_gene: TRBJ1-5
v_gene: TRBV5-5
CDR3nt: TGTGCCAGCAGCTTAGGGGGGTGGCAGCCCCAGCATTTT
CDR3aa: CASSLGGWQPQHF